The 28 T cell receptor beta chains below all came from one sample that was sequenced in a study of CD8+ T cells in alopecia areata. RNA, once extracted, was reverse transcribed into cDNA for use as the sequencing template. The assay was immunoSEQ multiplex PCR, and TCRdb's table has in-frame clones only and misses some. In the table there are hundreds of thousands of clones, 55% to 75% of which are singletons. Noted treatment: oral pan-JAK inhibitor, 5-10 mg twice daily. Sequences were derived from CD4+ T cells sorted from blood, sampled at week 24, from a patient treated with tofacitinib. Receptors were obtained from a human donor with alopecia areata.

In its sample, this clone was seen once. The chain combines TRBV29-1 with TRBJ2-7; 8 bases fit TRBD1. This CDR3 is 12 amino acids long. The V gene end was trimmed by 7 bases and the J gene end by 5 bases; junction bases not matched to a gene: 7. CDR1 is SQVTM and CDR2 is ANQGSEA in the germline V gene. CDR3 coding DNA: TGCAGCGGGAAGGACAGGGCGGACGAGCAGTACTTC. Translation: CSGKDRADEQYF.

This clone was counted only a few times. The V and J genes are TRBV7-2 and TRBJ2-7, with 7 bases that match TRBD2. V was clipped by 1 base and J by 2 bases; unmatched bases: 11. The CDR3 covers 17 residues. Germline assignment: CDR1 SGHTA and CDR2 FQGNSA. The CDR3 loop is CASSLEMVAAGAYEQYF. In DNA, the CDR3 is TGTGCCAGCAGCTTAGAAATGGTGGCGGCGGGGGCCTACGAGCAGTACTTC.

This clone was counted between two and nine times. The CDR3 is CAWSVGWRGDTQYF. CDR3 coding DNA: TGTGCCTGGAGCGTGGGGTGGAGGGGCGATACGCAGTATTTT. The chain recombines TRBV30 with TRBJ2-3; maybe TRBD2 (6 bases). Trimming took off 3 bases at V and 6 bases at J, with 16 bases between the two ends. The CDR3 contains 14 residues. Per germline, CDR1 GTSNPN and CDR2 SVGIG (reference sequence).

The genes are TRBV2 and TRBJ2-2; D might be TRBD1 (6 bases). Per the germline V gene, CDR1 is SNHLY and CDR2 is FYNNEI. Trimming cost V 4 bases and J 8 bases, with 14 bases left between them. This CDR3 spans 14 amino acids. CDR3 sequence: CASSGTGTVGELFF. The CDR3, as DNA: TGTGCCAGCAGTGGTACAGGGACCGTAGGGGAGCTGTTTTTT.

This clone was seen a handful of times. The chain combines TRBV5-6 with TRBJ2-7; 10 nucleotides align to TRBD1. The J segment lost 3 bases and the V segment lost 1 base, leaving 7 bases of the junction unmatched. In germline, CDR1 is SGHDT, CDR2 YYEEEE. CDR3 length: 16 residues. The CDR3 spells CASSLPGQGPHYEQYF. CDR3 DNA: TGTGCCAGCAGCTTGCCGGGACAGGGGCCCCACTACGAGCAGTACTTC.

The V gene is TRBV6-5, the J gene TRBJ2-7, with D uncertain. The length of the CDR3 is 15 residues. Deletions cut 6 bases from V and 2 bases from J, with 17 bases between. Germline CDR1 and CDR2: MNHEY and SVGAGI. The CDR3 region is CASSRPSDGPYEQYF. Written as DNA, the CDR3 is TGTGCCAGCAGCCGGCCCTCGGACGGCCCCTACGAGCAGTACTTC.

This clone has just a few counts. The rearrangement uses TRBV29-1 and TRBJ1-1, with D unclear. Germline V gene sequence: CDR1 SQVTM, CDR2 ANQGSEA. V lost 5 bases and J lost 4, with 17 bases in between. CDR3 size: 14 residues. In DNA form, the CDR3 reads TGCAGCGTTCGTACGGACGGCTTGATCACTGAAGCTTTCTTT. It codes for CSVRTDGLITEAFF.

The chain combines TRBV4-1 with TRBJ2-4; D remains ambiguous. Between the trimmed V and J ends, which lost 1 base and 0 bases, there was a span of 10 bases. CDR1 and CDR2 from the germline V gene are MGHRA and YSYEKL. The CDR3 spans 16 residues. The DNA for the CDR3 is TGCGCCAGCAGCCAAGGTTCTCAGGCAGCCAAAAACATTCAGTACTTC. Residues: CASSQGSQAAKNIQYF.

This clone was observed a handful of times. V gene TRBV7-9 combines with J gene TRBJ2-7; tentative D call: TRBD2 (5 bases). The CDR3 covers 16 residues. Germline CDR1 SEHNR, CDR2 FQNEAQ (reference sequence). V shed 8 bases and J shed 1 base, with 21 bases lying between them. CDR3 loop: CASGTTEAAKSYEQYF. The CDR3 DNA sequence: TGTGCCAGCGGCACTACGGAGGCGGCGAAGTCCTACGAGCAGTACTTC.

V usage is TRBV30 and J usage is TRBJ2-4; weak D call: TRBD2 (6 bases). The CDR3 spans 16 residues. Deletions cut 2 bases from V and 3 bases from J, with 17 bases between. CDR1 is GTSNPN, CDR2 SVGIG, per germline (reference sequence). The CDR3: CAWSRPAAGIKNIQYF. The CDR3 nucleotides read TGTGCCTGGAGTAGGCCGGCGGCGGGGATCAAAAACATTCAGTACTTC.

The chain carries TRBV18 and TRBJ1-5; no clear D gene. Germline CDR1 is KGHSH and CDR2 is LQKENI. The CDR3 is 14 residues long. Trimming shortened V by 1 base and J by 3 bases, and 7 bases separated the two germline ends. CDR3: CASSPQGNNQPQHF. The CDR3 DNA is TGTGCCAGCTCACCACAGGGTAACAATCAGCCCCAGCATTTT.

The chain is built from TRBV7-2 and TRBJ2-2, with unresolved D. V lost 2 bases and J lost 3, with 10 bases in between. The CDR3 has 15 amino acids. Per germline, CDR1 SGHTA and CDR2 FQGNSA. This CDR3 is CASSLQMSDTGELFF. CDR3 coding DNA: TGTGCCAGCAGCTTACAGATGTCGGACACCGGGGAGCTGTTTTTT.

The V and J genes are TRBV28 and TRBJ2-7, with 8 bases that match TRBD1. Germline V CDR1 and CDR2: MDHEN, SYDVKM. The CDR3 extends over 14 amino acids. With V trimmed by 4 bases and J by 4 bases, 6 bases remained unmatched. The CDR3 is CASSSGGARYEQYF. The CDR3 nucleotides read TGTGCCAGCAGTTCAGGGGGCGCACGGTACGAGCAGTACTTC.

V gene TRBV5-6 combines with J gene TRBJ2-6, with TRBD1 matching over 8 bases. Germline V gives CDR1 SGHDT, CDR2 YYEEEE. After removal of 2 bases from V and 0 bases from J, the junction contained 4 bases not matched to a gene. The CDR3 covers 17 residues. CDR3 protein: CASSLQGEHSGANVLTF. The CDR3 nucleotides are TGTGCCAGCAGCTTACAGGGGGAACACTCTGGGGCCAACGTCCTGACTTTC.

The V gene is TRBV5-1, the J gene TRBJ1-3; perhaps TRBD1 as D (6 bases). The germline V and J ends were trimmed by 4 bases and 4 bases, with 12 bases remaining between them. Looked up from germline, CDR1 is SGHRS and CDR2 is YFSETQ. The CDR3 is 14 residues long. The CDR3 loop is CASSSGTPGNTIYF. In DNA form, the CDR3 reads TGCGCCAGCAGCAGCGGGACACCCGGAAACACCATATATTTT. Looking up the rest from reference TRBV5-1 and TRBJ1-3 gives the full variable domain: KAGVTQTPRYLIKTRGQQVTLSCSPISGHRSVSWYQQTPGQGLQFLFEYFSETQRNKGNFPGRFSGRQFSNSRSEMNVSTLELGDSALYLCASSSGTPGNTIYFGEGSWLTVV.

The V and J genes are TRBV2 and TRBJ2-3, with D maybe TRBD2 (5 bases). V was pared by 6 bases and J by 2 bases, with 6 bases between. The CDR3 runs to 12 residues. Germline V gives CDR1 SNHLY, CDR2 FYNNEI. The CDR3, as DNA: TGTGCCAGCAGCGGGGACACAGATACGCAGTATTTT. Translated: CASSGDTDTQYF. Full variable domain (remainder filled in from reference TRBV2 and TRBJ2-3): EPEVTQTPSHQVTQMGQEVILRCVPISNHLYFYWYRQILGQKVEFLVSFYNNEISEKSEIFDDQFSVERPDGSNFTLKIRSTKLEDSAMYFCASSGDTDTQYFGPGTRLTVL.

The gene calls are TRBV30 and TRBJ1-2, with D possibly matching TRBD1 (6 bases). CDR3 size: 14 residues. V shed 4 bases and J shed 8 bases, with 20 bases lying between them. CDR1 is GTSNPN and CDR2 is SVGIG in the germline V gene (reference sequence). The chain's CDR3 is CAWTLYGGLGGYTF. The CDR3 DNA is TGTGCCTGGACCCTATATGGGGGCCTCGGGGGCTACACCTTC.

This clone has only a few counts. The V call is TRBV13, the J call TRBJ2-5; D remains ambiguous. V was cut by 5 bases and J by 5 bases, with 12 bases left in between. Germline V lookup: CDR1 PRHDT, CDR2 FYEKMQ (reference sequence). CDR3 length equals 13 residues. The CDR3 loop is CASSTRTEETQYF. As DNA, the CDR3 is TGTGCCAGCAGCACCCGGACGGAGGAGACCCAGTACTTC.

The V gene is TRBV7-2, the J gene TRBJ2-7, with 10 positions matching TRBD1. Germline V gene sequence: CDR1 SGHTA, CDR2 FQGNSA. The CDR3 runs 15 residues. Losses at the gene ends were 5 bases for V and 5 bases for J; bases not matched to a gene: 9. The CDR3 loop is CASSVSGTGVDEQYF. The CDR3 coding sequence is TGTGCCAGCAGCGTGTCCGGGACAGGGGTCGACGAGCAGTACTTC.

The V and J genes are TRBV18 and TRBJ1-1, with 7 bases aligning to TRBD1. Per the germline V gene, CDR1 is KGHSH and CDR2 is LQKENI. The ends lost 4 bases at V and 1 base at J; junction bases unmatched: 3. CDR3 length equals 14 residues. CDR3 amino acids: CASSLGTANTEAFF. CDR3 sequence (DNA): TGTGCCAGCTCACTCGGGACAGCGAACACTGAAGCTTTCTTT.

CDR3 nucleotide sequence: TGTGCCAGCAGTGAACGAGATACGCAGTATTTT. Residues: CASSERDTQYF. The V and J genes are TRBV2 and TRBJ2-3; unclear D gene. The CDR3 loop spans 11 amino acids. Germline V gives CDR1 SNHLY, CDR2 FYNNEI. V was cut by 2 bases and J by 5 bases, with 2 bases left in between.

V is TRBV4-1 and J is TRBJ1-4; possible D gene TRBD1, 5 bases. This CDR3 region has 18 residues. Trimming left V 1 base short and J 11 bases short, with 26 bases between. Germline values: CDR1 MGHRA, CDR2 YSYEKL. DNA of the CDR3: TGCGCCAGCAGCCAAGGCCCTAGGAGGGCCGCAAGGACAAAGAAACTGTTTTTT. Protein product: CASSQGPRRAARTKKLFF.

This clone has more than one count but fewer than ten. This chain joins TRBV29-1 and TRBJ2-1; D call uncertain. This CDR3 has 10 amino acids. Germline V CDR1 and CDR2: SQVTM, ANQGSEA. V was shortened by 6 bases and J by 4 bases, with 4 bases between the two germline ends. The CDR3 nucleotides read TGCAGCGTCGTTTACAATGAGCAGTTCTTC. The encoded protein is CSVVYNEQFF.

This clone occurred once. V is TRBV5-1 and J is TRBJ2-7, with TRBD1 identical over 7 bases. Trimming cost V 4 bases and J 3 bases; bases outside gene matches: 16. The CDR3 is made up of 17 amino acids. In germline, CDR1 is SGHRS, CDR2 YFSETQ. The CDR3 reads CASSRDRAVIKSYEQYF. Written as DNA, the CDR3 is TGCGCCAGCAGCCGTGACAGGGCCGTTATTAAAAGCTACGAGCAGTACTTC. Full variable domain (missing parts from reference TRBV5-1 and TRBJ2-7): KAGVTQTPRYLIKTRGQQVTLSCSPISGHRSVSWYQQTPGQGLQFLFEYFSETQRNKGNFPGRFSGRQFSNSRSEMNVSTLELGDSALYLCASSRDRAVIKSYEQYFGPGTRLTVT.

This clone is a singleton in its sample. The V call is TRBV7-2, the J call TRBJ2-2; D is perhaps TRBD1 (5 bases). The length of the CDR3 is 15 residues. Germline loops: CDR1 SGHTA, CDR2 FQGNSA. The ends were cut back, 5 bases at V and 4 bases at J, with 14 bases in the middle. The CDR3 DNA follows: TGTGCCAGCAGCCCCGGGCCTACAGGCACCGGGGAGCTGTTTTTT. Translated, it gives CASSPGPTGTGELFF.

The chain joins TRBV29-1 to TRBJ2-2; D could derive from TRBD1 or TRBD2 (5 bases each). The CDR3 covers 13 residues. CDR1 SQVTM and CDR2 ANQGSEA come from the germline V gene. V was cut by 4 bases and J by 3 bases, with 9 bases left in between. The CDR3 reads CSVGGSDTGELFF. The CDR3 region has the DNA TGCAGCGTTGGGGGGTCGGACACCGGGGAGCTGTTTTTT.

The rearrangement links TRBV7-2 to TRBJ2-7; 8 nucleotides align to TRBD1. V lost 5 bases, J lost 2 bases, and 8 bases stayed unmatched. CDR1 SGHTA and CDR2 FQGNSA come from the germline V gene. The CDR3 sequence is 15 residues long. The CDR3 loop is CASSRTGREPYEQYF. In nucleotides, the CDR3 is TGTGCCAGCAGCAGGACAGGGAGAGAACCCTACGAGCAGTACTTC.

V gene TRBV21-1 combines with J gene TRBJ1-1. TRBV21-1 is reported as a pseudogene. The CDR3 runs 16 residues. This CDR3 is CASSGEGGRMNTEAFF. The CDR3 DNA reads TGTGCCAGCAGCGGCGAAGGGGGGAGAATGAACACTGAAGCTTTCTTT.